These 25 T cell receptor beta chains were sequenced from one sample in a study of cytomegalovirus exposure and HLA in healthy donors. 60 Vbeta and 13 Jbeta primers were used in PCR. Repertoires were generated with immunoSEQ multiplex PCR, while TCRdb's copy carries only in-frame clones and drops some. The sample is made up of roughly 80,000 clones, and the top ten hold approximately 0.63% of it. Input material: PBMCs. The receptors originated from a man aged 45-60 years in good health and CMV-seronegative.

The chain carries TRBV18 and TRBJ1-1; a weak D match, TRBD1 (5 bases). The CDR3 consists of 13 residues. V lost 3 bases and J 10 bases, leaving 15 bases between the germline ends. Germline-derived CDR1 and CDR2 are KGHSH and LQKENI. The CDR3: CASSPERGVVAFF. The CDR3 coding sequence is TGTGCCAGCTCACCTGAAAGGGGTGTGGTAGCTTTCTTT.

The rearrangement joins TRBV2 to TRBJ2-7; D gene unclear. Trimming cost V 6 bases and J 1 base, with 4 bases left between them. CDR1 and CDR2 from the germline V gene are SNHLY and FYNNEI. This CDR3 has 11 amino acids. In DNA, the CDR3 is TGTGCCAGCAGACAGTCCTACGAGCAGTACTTC. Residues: CASRQSYEQYF.

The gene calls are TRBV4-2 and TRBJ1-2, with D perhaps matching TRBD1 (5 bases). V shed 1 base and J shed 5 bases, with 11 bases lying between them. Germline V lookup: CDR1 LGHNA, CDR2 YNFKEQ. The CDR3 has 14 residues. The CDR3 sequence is CASSQGDSRYGYTF. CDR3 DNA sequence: TGTGCCAGCAGCCAAGGCGACAGTAGGTATGGCTACACCTTC.

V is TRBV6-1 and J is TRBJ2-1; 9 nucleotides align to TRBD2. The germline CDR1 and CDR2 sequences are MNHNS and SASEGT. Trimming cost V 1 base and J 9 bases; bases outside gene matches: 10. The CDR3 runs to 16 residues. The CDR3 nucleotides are TGTGCCAGCAGTGAAGTTCGGGCGGGGGGGCCCGGTGAGCAGTTCTTC. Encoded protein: CASSEVRAGGPGEQFF.

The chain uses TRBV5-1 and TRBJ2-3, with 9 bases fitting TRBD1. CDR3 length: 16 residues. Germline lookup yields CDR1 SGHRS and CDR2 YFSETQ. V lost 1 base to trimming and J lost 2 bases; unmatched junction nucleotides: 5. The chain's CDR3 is CASSLRGQGNTDTQYF. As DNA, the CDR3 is TGCGCCAGCAGCTTGCGGGGACAGGGAAACACAGATACGCAGTATTTT.

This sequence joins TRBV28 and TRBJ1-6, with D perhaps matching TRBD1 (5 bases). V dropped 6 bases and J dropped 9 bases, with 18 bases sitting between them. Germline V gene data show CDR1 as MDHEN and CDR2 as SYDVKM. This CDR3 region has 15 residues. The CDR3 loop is CASRMTVGHSSPLHF. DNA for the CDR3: TGTGCCAGCAGAATGACAGTCGGACACAGTTCACCCCTCCACTTT.

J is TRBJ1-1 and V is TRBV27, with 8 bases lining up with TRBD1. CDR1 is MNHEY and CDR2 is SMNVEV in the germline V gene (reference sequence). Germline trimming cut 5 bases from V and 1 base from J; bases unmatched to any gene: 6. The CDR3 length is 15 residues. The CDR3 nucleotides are TGTGCCAGCAGTCCGCGGACAGGGTGGAACACTGAAGCTTTCTTT. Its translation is CASSPRTGWNTEAFF.

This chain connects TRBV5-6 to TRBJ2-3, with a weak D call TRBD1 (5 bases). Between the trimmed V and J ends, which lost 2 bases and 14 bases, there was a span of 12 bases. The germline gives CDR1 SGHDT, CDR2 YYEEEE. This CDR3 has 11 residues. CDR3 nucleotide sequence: TGTGCCAGCAGCTTTGGGGCTATATGGTATTTT. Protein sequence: CASSFGAIWYF.

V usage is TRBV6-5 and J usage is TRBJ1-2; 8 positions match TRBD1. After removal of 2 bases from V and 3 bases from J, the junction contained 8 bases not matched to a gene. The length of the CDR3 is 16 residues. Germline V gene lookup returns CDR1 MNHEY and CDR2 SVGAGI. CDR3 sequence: CASSYAGQGKDYGYTF. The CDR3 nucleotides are TGTGCCAGCAGTTACGCTGGACAGGGTAAGGACTATGGCTACACCTTC.

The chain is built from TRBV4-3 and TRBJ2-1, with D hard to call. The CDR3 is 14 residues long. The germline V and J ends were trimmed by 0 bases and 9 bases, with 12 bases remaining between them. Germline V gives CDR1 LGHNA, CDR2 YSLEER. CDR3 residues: CASSQENSQIEQFF. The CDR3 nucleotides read TGCGCCAGCAGCCAAGAAAACAGCCAGATTGAGCAGTTCTTC.

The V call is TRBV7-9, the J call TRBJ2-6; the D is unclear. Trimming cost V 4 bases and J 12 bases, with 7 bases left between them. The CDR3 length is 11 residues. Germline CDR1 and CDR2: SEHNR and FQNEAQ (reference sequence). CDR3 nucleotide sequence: TGTGCCAGCAGCTCCCTGCGCGTCCTGACTTTC. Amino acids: CASSSLRVLTF. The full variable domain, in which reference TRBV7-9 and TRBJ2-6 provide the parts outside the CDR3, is DTGVSQNPRHKITKRGQNVTFRCDPISEHNRLYWYRQTLGQGPEFLTYFQNEAQLEKSRLLSDRFSAERPKGSFSTLEIQRTEQGDSAMYLCASSSLRVLTFGAGSRLTVL.

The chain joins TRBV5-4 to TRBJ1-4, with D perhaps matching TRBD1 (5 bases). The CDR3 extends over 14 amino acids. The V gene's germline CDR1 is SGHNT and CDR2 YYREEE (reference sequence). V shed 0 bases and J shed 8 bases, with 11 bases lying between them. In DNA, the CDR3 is TGTGCCAGCAGCTTGGGTATCCGGGGGGAAAAACTGTTTTTT. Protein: CASSLGIRGEKLFF.

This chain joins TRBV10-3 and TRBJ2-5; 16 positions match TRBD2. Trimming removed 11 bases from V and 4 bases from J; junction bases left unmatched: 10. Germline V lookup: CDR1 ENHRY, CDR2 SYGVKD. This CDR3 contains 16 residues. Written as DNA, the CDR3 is TGTGCCGCAGGGACTAGCGGGGGGGAGCTATCAGAGACCCAGTACTTC. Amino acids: CAAGTSGGELSETQYF.

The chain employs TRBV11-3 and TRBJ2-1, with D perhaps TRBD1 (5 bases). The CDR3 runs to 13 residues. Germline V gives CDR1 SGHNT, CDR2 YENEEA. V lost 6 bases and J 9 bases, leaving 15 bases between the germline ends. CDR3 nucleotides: TGTGCCAGCAGTCAGATTCGTACAGGTGAGCAGTTCTTC. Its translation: CASSQIRTGEQFF.

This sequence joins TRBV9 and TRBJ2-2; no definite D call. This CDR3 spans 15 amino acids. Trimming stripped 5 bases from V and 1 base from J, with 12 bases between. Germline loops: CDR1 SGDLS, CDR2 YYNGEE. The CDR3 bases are TGTGCCAGCAGGCTTACACCGGGGAACACCGGGGAGCTGTTTTTT. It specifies CASRLTPGNTGELFF. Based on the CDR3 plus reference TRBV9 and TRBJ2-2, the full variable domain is DSGVTQTPKHLITATGQRVTLRCSPRSGDLSVYWYQQSLDQGLQFLIQYYNGEERAKGNILERFSAQQFPDLHSELNLSSLELGDSALYFCASRLTPGNTGELFFGEGSRLTVL.

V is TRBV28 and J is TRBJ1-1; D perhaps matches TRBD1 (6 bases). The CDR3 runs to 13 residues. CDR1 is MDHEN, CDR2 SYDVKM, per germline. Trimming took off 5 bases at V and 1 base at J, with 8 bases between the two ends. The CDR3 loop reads CASSIQGNTEAFF. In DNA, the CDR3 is TGTGCCAGCAGTATACAGGGGAACACTGAAGCTTTCTTT.

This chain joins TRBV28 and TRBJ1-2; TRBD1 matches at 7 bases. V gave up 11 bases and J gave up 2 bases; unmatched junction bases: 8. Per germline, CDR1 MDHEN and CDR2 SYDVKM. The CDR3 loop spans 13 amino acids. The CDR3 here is CALRDRANYGYTF. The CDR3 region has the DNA TGTGCCCTCCGTGACAGGGCAAACTATGGCTACACCTTC.

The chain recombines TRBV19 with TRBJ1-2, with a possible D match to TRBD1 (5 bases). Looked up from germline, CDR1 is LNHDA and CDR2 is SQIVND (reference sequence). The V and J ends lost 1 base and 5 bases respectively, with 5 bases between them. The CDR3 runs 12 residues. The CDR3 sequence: CASSIAGYGYTF. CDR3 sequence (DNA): TGTGCCAGTAGTATAGCAGGGTATGGCTACACCTTC. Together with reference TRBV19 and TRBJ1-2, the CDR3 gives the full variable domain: DGGITQSPKYLFRKEGQNVTLSCEQNLNHDAMYWYRQDPGQGLRLIYYSQIVNDFQKGDIAEGYSVSREKKESFPLTVTSAQKNPTAFYLCASSIAGYGYTFGSGTRLTVV.

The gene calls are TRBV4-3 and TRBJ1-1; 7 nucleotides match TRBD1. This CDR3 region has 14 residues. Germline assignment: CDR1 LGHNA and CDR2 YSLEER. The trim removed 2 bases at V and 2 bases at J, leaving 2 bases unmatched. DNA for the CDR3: TGCGCCAGCAGCCAAAGGGACAGCAACACTGAAGCTTTCTTT. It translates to CASSQRDSNTEAFF.

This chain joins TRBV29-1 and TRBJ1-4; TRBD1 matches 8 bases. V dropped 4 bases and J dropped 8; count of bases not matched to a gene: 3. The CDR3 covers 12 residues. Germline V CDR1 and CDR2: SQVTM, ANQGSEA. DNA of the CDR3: TGCAGCGTTGCCCGGACAGGGGAAAAACTGTTTTTT. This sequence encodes CSVARTGEKLFF.

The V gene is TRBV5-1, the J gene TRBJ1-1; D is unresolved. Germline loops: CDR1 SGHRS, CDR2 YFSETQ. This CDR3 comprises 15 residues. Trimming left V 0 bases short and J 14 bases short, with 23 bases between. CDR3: CASSLGGQTGRILFF. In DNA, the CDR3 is TGCGCCAGCAGCTTGGGAGGGCAAACGGGCAGAATACTCTTCTTT.

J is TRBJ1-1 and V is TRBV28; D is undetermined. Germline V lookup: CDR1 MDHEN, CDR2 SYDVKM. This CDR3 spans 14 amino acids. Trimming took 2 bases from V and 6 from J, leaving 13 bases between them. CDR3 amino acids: CASSLPSLGAEAFF. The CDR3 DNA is TGTGCCAGCAGTTTACCTTCCCTAGGAGCTGAAGCTTTCTTT.

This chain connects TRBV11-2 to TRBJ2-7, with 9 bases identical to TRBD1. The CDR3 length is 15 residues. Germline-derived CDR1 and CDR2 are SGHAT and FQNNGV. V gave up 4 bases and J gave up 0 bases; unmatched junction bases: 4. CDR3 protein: CASSSGTGFSYEQYF. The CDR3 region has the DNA TGTGCCAGCAGCTCCGGGACAGGGTTCTCCTACGAGCAGTACTTC. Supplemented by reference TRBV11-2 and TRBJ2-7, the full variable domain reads EAGVAQSPRYKIIEKRQSVAFWCNPISGHATLYWYQQILGQGPKLLIQFQNNGVVDDSQLPKDRFSAERLKGVDSTLKIQPAKLEDSAVYLCASSSGTGFSYEQYFGPGTRLTVT.

CDR3 residues: CASSRYRTSGGPADTQYF. Written as DNA, the CDR3 is TGTGCCAGCAGTCGATATAGGACTAGCGGGGGCCCCGCAGATACGCAGTATTTT. V and J are TRBV7-2 and TRBJ2-3, with 13 bases matching TRBD2. Germline loops: CDR1 SGHTA, CDR2 FQGNSA. Trimming took 6 bases from V and 4 from J; bases not matched to a gene: 13. The CDR3 spans 18 residues.

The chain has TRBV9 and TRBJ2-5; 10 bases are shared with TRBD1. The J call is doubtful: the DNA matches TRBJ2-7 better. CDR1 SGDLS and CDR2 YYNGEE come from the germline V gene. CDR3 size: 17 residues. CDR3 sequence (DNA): TGTGCCAGCAGCGTAGGTGCCTTCGGGGACAGGGGCTACGAGCAGTACTTC. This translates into CASSVGAFGDRGYEQYF.